This T cell receptor (beta chain) is from a study of T-cell memory formation after mild COVID-19. Study results and limitations: In second-wave clones peaking day 37, SARS-CoV-2 specificity remained unconfirmed. Shrinking CD4+ clones were chiefly CM and EM; CD8+ ones were chiefly EMRA.

This clonotype appeared a few times. As yet, its antigen is unknown. Constant-segment primers served in 5'RACE that generated TCR alpha and TCR beta cDNA libraries bearing sample barcodes and UMIs. TCRdb redid the calling of the 5' RACE reads with MiXCR, one entry per CDR3 protein. The repertoire holds hundreds of thousands of distinct CDR3 sequences, with around 30% as singletons. The CDR3 length is 16 residues. V trimming: 4 bases; J trimming: 6 bases; junction bases outside the gene matches: 12. In germline, CDR1 is MGHRA, CDR2 YSYEKL. V and J are TRBV4-1 and TRBJ2-4; 7 bases agree with TRBD2. The sequence came from an adult woman who had mild COVID-19 (a few samples of this study predate the infection). Cell type and time point are not known. Sequenced: PBMCs or a T cell subset sorted from them (not recorded which). The DNA of the CDR3 is TGCGCCAGCAGCCCACCAAGTGGACTAGTGGGAAACATTCAGTACTTC. It is translated as CASSPPSGLVGNIQYF.